A selection of T cell receptor beta chains follows, all from one sample in a study of blood T cells in healthy people across ages. Each CDR3 protein is one row after TCRdb ran MiXCR on the 5' RACE reads. The sample gives 1.2 million to 1.5 million distinct CDR3 sequences, around 59% of which show up once; 6.5% to 8% is in the top ten. The sequenced sample was blood. These receptors were obtained from a man between 18 and 35 years old in good health. Each CDR3 is given without its conserved first and last residue. For some rows the clone size is stated as once, few or many, or as a class when expanded; others skip it.

v_call	j_call	clone_size	cdr3_aa
TRBV3-1	TRBJ1-1	few	ASSPNAGFDTEAF
TRBV6-5	NA	NA	ASRNSGRGYEQY
TRBV5-1	TRBJ2-7	NA	ASSLDLGATSYEQY
TRBV25-1	NA	NA	ASGHGDSHEQY
TRBV13	TRBJ2-1	few	ASSQQDNEQF
TRBV6-1	TRBJ1-6	NA	ASSFGQVWNSPLH
TRBV20-1	TRBJ2-7	NA	SAPGTSVPYEQY
TRBV6-5	TRBJ1-1	few	ASSTSPGRGAAEAF
TRBV7-9	TRBJ2-5	NA	ASSFTGGWETQY
TRBV10-3	TRBJ2-5	NA	AISWTSRETQY
TRBV29-1	TRBJ1-1	NA	SVNLGTEAF
TRBV2	TRBJ2-1	once	ASISGGLHEQF
TRBV5-5	TRBJ1-2	once	ASSLAKIQYGYT
TRBV6-6	TRBJ2-2	once	ASSKGQGGRGELF
TRBV3-1	TRBJ2-1	few	ASSGDGYNEQF
TRBV12-3/TRBV12-4	TRBJ2-1	NA	ATSRGVYNEQF
TRBV7-2	TRBJ2-7	NA	ASSLPGIHEQY
TRBV7-9	TRBJ2-7	NA	ASTIGTSGYEQY
TRBV12-3/TRBV12-4	TRBJ2-2	NA	ASTSGVNTGELF
TRBV29-1	TRBJ2-7	few	SGRGPDYEQY
TRBV20-1	TRBJ2-1	NA	SARDMGYNEQF
TRBV7-8	TRBJ2-5	NA	ASRSTSISEQY
TRBV3-1	TRBJ2-3	NA	ASSVTPGLAGGLTDTQY
TRBV12-3/TRBV12-4	NA	NA	ASSTQSAQQY
TRBV25-1	TRBJ1-1	NA	ASSEFGSAEAF
TRBV10-3	TRBJ2-3	NA	AISTDFRSDTQY